One and the same sample provided the 20 T cell receptor beta chains below, sequenced in a study of a mutant IDH1 vaccine in newly diagnosed glioma. The data were produced by immunoSEQ multiplex PCR, yet TCRdb's version contains in-frame clones alone and is incomplete. In the table there are around 32,000 clones, almost 80% of which are singletons. Time point: week 35, safety follow-up. Vaccination comprised doses that each held 300 ug of mutant IDH1 20-mer peptide, plus topical imiquimod. For these receptors, no antigen is known. Sequencing used PBMCs, obtained from a glioma patient whose treatment included an IDH1 peptide vaccine. All receptors derive from a woman aged 25-40 years with glioma. Some clones in this sample may be carry-over from other donors' samples.

The chain links TRBV2 to TRBJ2-1; perhaps TRBD2 as D (6 bases). Germline loops: CDR1 SNHLY, CDR2 FYNNEI. V lost 4 bases and J 8 bases, leaving 15 bases between the germline ends. The CDR3 contains 14 residues. CDR3 DNA sequence: TGTGCCAGCAGTGGGCAGGGAGGATTCGATGAGCAGTTCTTC. Translating gives CASSGQGGFDEQFF.

This chain links TRBV4-1 with TRBJ1-6; no definite D call. This CDR3 is built from 15 residues. Germline-derived CDR1 and CDR2 are MGHRA and YSYEKL. The ends were cut back, 3 bases at V and 9 bases at J, with 15 bases in the middle. DNA for the CDR3: TGCGCCAGCAGCCACCCGGACGGAGCAACTTCACCCCTCCACTTT. Residues: CASSHPDGATSPLHF.

The gene calls are TRBV30 and TRBJ2-1; D gene ambiguous. The CDR3 totals 12 residues. Germline V gene sequence: CDR1 GTSNPN, CDR2 SVGIG (reference sequence). V was pared by 5 bases and J by 4 bases, with 9 bases between. The CDR3: CAWGYGYNEQFF. The CDR3 DNA reads as TGTGCCTGGGGGTATGGGTACAATGAGCAGTTCTTC.

The chain carries TRBV4-1 and TRBJ1-1, with a weak D call TRBD1 (6 bases). In germline, CDR1 is MGHRA, CDR2 YSYEKL. V was shortened by 0 bases and J by 1 base, with 9 bases between the two germline ends. The length of the CDR3 is 15 residues. In nucleotides, the CDR3 is TGCGCCAGCAGCCAAGATCGACAGGCGAACACTGAAGCTTTCTTT. This encodes CASSQDRQANTEAFF.

The genes are TRBV12-5 and TRBJ2-3; D may be TRBD2 (5 bases). The CDR3 has 15 amino acids. The ends were cut back, 1 base at V and 7 bases at J, with 15 bases in the middle. Germline lookup yields CDR1 LGHNT and CDR2 FRNRAP. CDR3: CASGLGSRERNTQYF. CDR3 DNA: TGTGCTAGTGGTTTGGGTAGTAGGGAGCGCAATACGCAGTATTTT.

The chain links TRBV13 to TRBJ2-3, with TRBD2 matching over 9 bases. The CDR3 sequence is 16 residues long. Trimming cost V 0 bases and J 5 bases; bases outside gene matches: 6. Germline V lookup: CDR1 PRHDT, CDR2 FYEKMQ (reference sequence). CDR3 amino acids: CASSLGAGGELDTQYF. The CDR3 DNA reads as TGTGCCAGCAGCTTAGGCGCGGGAGGGGAATTAGATACGCAGTATTTT.

The chain uses TRBV25-1 and TRBJ2-1, with 8 bases matching TRBD2. The CDR3 is made up of 17 amino acids. V trimming: 1 base; J trimming: 0 bases; junction bases outside the gene matches: 5. Germline CDR1 and CDR2: MGHDK and SYGVNS. The CDR3 DNA sequence: TGTGCCAGCAGTGAATGGGTTAGCGGGAACTCCTACAATGAGCAGTTCTTC. Encoded protein: CASSEWVSGNSYNEQFF.

The chain recombines TRBV28 with TRBJ1-5, with 7 bases fitting TRBD1. The CDR3 loop spans 21 amino acids. Germline CDR1 and CDR2: MDHEN and SYDVKM. V was clipped by 3 bases and J by 0 bases; unmatched bases: 20. This CDR3 reads CASSFVLRFPWTGFSNQPQHF. CDR3 DNA sequence: TGTGCCAGCAGTTTCGTTTTAAGGTTTCCTTGGACAGGTTTTAGCAATCAGCCCCAGCATTTT.

The V call is TRBV15, the J call TRBJ1-5; TRBD1 is a possible D gene (5 bases). The CDR3 runs to 17 residues. V dropped 1 base and J dropped 2 bases, with 15 bases sitting between them. Germline V gene data show CDR1 as LNHNV and CDR2 as YYDKDF (reference sequence). In DNA form, the CDR3 reads TGTGCCACCAGCAGAGGTATGGGGGTTAGCGGCAATCAGCCCCAGCATTTT. This codes for CATSRGMGVSGNQPQHF.

The V gene is TRBV30, the J gene TRBJ1-2; D might be TRBD1 (6 bases). The CDR3 runs 14 residues. V was pared by 0 bases and J by 8 bases, with 16 bases between. Germline assignment: CDR1 GTSNPN and CDR2 SVGIG (reference sequence). The CDR3 DNA sequence: TGTGCCTGGAGTGTAGACACCGGAAGGGGGGGCTACACCTTC. It specifies CAWSVDTGRGGYTF. The full variable domain, with the rest looked up from reference TRBV30 and TRBJ1-2, is SQTIHQWPATLVQPVGSPLSLECTVEGTSNPNLYWYRQAAGRGLQLLFYSVGIGQISSEVPQNLSASRPQDRQFILSSKKLLLSDSGFYLCAWSVDTGRGGYTFGSGTRLTVV.

The V and J genes are TRBV6-6 and TRBJ2-5, with D possibly TRBD1 on 5 matching bases. The germline V gene has CDR1 MNHNY and CDR2 SVGAGI (reference sequence). V was clipped by 1 base and J by 1 base, with 10 bases between them. CDR3 length: 15 residues. This CDR3 reads CASSYLFRAQETQYF. The CDR3 DNA follows: TGTGCCAGCAGTTACTTGTTCAGGGCCCAAGAGACCCAGTACTTC.

The chain uses TRBV6-1 and TRBJ1-1, with unresolved D. Trimming cost V 1 base and J 6 bases, with 12 bases left between them. CDR1 is MNHNS, CDR2 SASEGT, per germline. This CDR3 has 14 amino acids. CDR3 residues: CASSEGAAWAEAFF. The DNA for the CDR3 is TGTGCCAGCAGTGAAGGGGCCGCGTGGGCTGAAGCTTTCTTT.

This clone was counted between two and nine times. This chain links TRBV6-5 with TRBJ1-3; no firm D call. V was pared by 6 bases and J by 6 bases, with 15 bases between. The CDR3 loop spans 14 amino acids. Germline V CDR1 and CDR2: MNHEY, SVGAGI. CDR3 sequence: CASRPPGGQNTIYF. The CDR3 DNA is TGTGCCAGCAGGCCCCCGGGAGGTCAAAACACCATATATTTT.

J is TRBJ2-5 and V is TRBV4-1, with 9 bases matching TRBD1. The length of the CDR3 is 15 residues. Unmatched junction bases numbered 7, after V lost 4 bases and J lost 4 bases. Germline V lookup: CDR1 MGHRA, CDR2 YSYEKL. CDR3: CASSPSGQGRETQYF. The CDR3, as DNA: TGCGCCAGCAGCCCCTCCGGACAGGGGCGAGAGACCCAGTACTTC.

V and J are TRBV27 and TRBJ2-5, with 14 bases aligning to TRBD2. Trimming at V came to 4 bases and at J to 3 bases, leaving 4 bases not matched to a gene. The CDR3 is 16 residues long. Germline CDR1 MNHEY, CDR2 SMNVEV (reference sequence). This CDR3 is CASSSETSGREETQYF. The CDR3 bases are TGTGCCAGCAGTTCCGAGACTAGCGGGAGGGAAGAGACCCAGTACTTC.

This clone is a singleton in its sample. The chain employs TRBV12-5 and TRBJ2-1; TRBD2 aligns across 10 bases. The germline CDR1 and CDR2 sequences are LGHNT and FRNRAP. With 6 bases clipped from V and 15 bases from J, the junction kept 11 bases outside the gene matches. This CDR3 contains 13 residues. CDR3 coding DNA: TGTGCTAGTGGAGCCCAAGCGGGAGGGCCTGCGTTCTTC. It translates to CASGAQAGGPAFF.

The rearrangement uses TRBV6-1 and TRBJ2-5; 9 bases map to TRBD2. Germline assignment: CDR1 MNHNS and CDR2 SASEGT. J gave up 4 bases and V 3 bases, and 6 bases lay outside the gene matches. The CDR3 runs 15 residues. CDR3 bases: TGTGCCAGCAGTGATGCGGGAGGGCCGATAGAGACCCAGTACTTC. Residues: CASSDAGGPIETQYF.

The sample holds one count of this clone. The chain links TRBV29-1 to TRBJ1-3; D call uncertain. The germline CDR1 and CDR2 sequences are SQVTM and ANQGSEA. The CDR3 has 13 residues. Between the trimmed V and J ends, which lost 4 bases and 3 bases, there was a span of 10 bases. The CDR3 reads CSVVADGGNTIYF. For the CDR3, the DNA is TGCAGCGTTGTTGCCGACGGTGGAAACACCATATATTTT.

The chain uses TRBV30 and TRBJ2-7; TRBD1 agrees at 11 bases. The junction had 8 bases not matched to a gene; V was cut back by 5 bases and J by 5 bases. Germline V gene lookup returns CDR1 GTSNPN and CDR2 SVGIG (reference sequence). There are 14 residues in the CDR3. The CDR3: CAWDRGTGGNEQYF. For the CDR3, the DNA is TGTGCCTGGGACCGCGGGACAGGGGGAAACGAGCAGTACTTC.

Worth noting for this clone: An end of the junction differs from the germline gene, which may be a read error. V gene TRBV2 combines with J gene TRBJ2-7; no definite D call. From germline, CDR1 is SNHLY and CDR2 FYNNEI. This CDR3 spans 12 amino acids. CDR3 protein: CASSATSWSPDF. The DNA of the CDR3 is TGTGCCAGCAGTGCAACTTCGTGGAGCCCTGACTTC.